Detailed here is one T cell receptor (beta chain). Its antigen remains unknown. V shed 3 bases and J shed 6 bases, with 13 bases lying between them. The CDR3 consists of 13 residues. Looked up from germline, CDR1 is SGDLS and CDR2 is YYNGEE. This specimen comes from a study of chemoradiotherapy in HPV16-positive cancers. Study-level results: HPV-specific T cells were functionally defined from only a couple of HPV16-positive patients. In HPV16-positive patients, HPV-responsive T-cell expansion tracked better recurrence-free survival.

Here immunoSEQ multiplex PCR was the method, and the copy in TCRdb shows in-frame clones only, minus some. The table has about 25,000 clones, roughly 94% seen once. The receptor was derived from a human donor with HPV-associated anogenital cancer. Sample collection occurred from a patient who underwent chemoradiotherapy. The chain has TRBV9 and TRBJ2-7, with D tentatively TRBD1 (6 bases). The CDR3 coding sequence is TGTGCCAGCAGCGCAACAGGGTTCGGCGAGCAGTACTTC. Its translation: CASSATGFGEQYF.